Listed below are T cell receptor beta chains from one sample, sequenced in a study of T cells in Graves' hyperthyroidism and ophthalmopathy. Using its own MiXCR run on the multiplex PCR reads, TCRdb lists one record per CDR3 protein. The table shows about 500,000 distinct CDR3 sequences, with 17% occurring only once. The sample consisted of blood. The source of these receptors is a woman aged 18-29 years with Graves' ophthalmopathy. Each CDR3 is given without its conserved first and last residue.

TRBV20-1	TRBJ2-1	SAARGRVSNEQF
TRBV7-9	TRBJ1-4	ASSLAEATNEKLF
TRBV27	TRBJ2-1	ASSSLLPGGGKYNEQF
TRBV24-1	TRBJ2-5	ATSDLEAGGTQY
TRBV11-2	TRBJ2-6	ASSLKSGANVLT
TRBV2	TRBJ2-1	ASVTGTPYNEQF
TRBV7-3	TRBJ1-1	ASSYQRDTEAF
TRBV2	TRBJ1-5	ASSMFGGQSNQPQH
TRBV7-3	TRBJ2-1	ASSPGQGEYNEQF
TRBV24-1	TRBJ2-7	ATSETTGRGAYEQY
TRBV6-1	TRBJ2-7	ASSEAVQGGHYEQY
TRBV12-3/TRBV12-4	TRBJ1-4	ASSQDNEKLF
TRBV9	TRBJ1-1	ASSVTGQPNTEAF
TRBV7-2	TRBJ2-1	ASSLQLEQF
TRBV13	TRBJ2-2	ASSPVRLAGSDGELF
TRBV3-1	TRBJ1-1	ASSQEGPGVTEAF
TRBV20-1	TRBJ2-5	SAFFAGGMETQY
TRBV27	TRBJ2-3	ASKGLSTDTQY
TRBV19	TRBJ2-2	ASSTTTGRNTGELF
TRBV6-2/TRBV6-3	TRBJ1-5	ASSRRWELPTGHSNQPQH
TRBV5-1	TRBJ2-1	ASSAGLAGGTYNEQF
TRBV27	TRBJ1-4	ASTRTWGPNEKLF
TRBV20-1	TRBJ2-7	SASPLAGGVEQY
TRBV4-1	TRBJ2-7	ASSRWTVSYEQY
TRBV7-9	TRBJ1-5	ASSTVVEPQH
TRBV6-5	TRBJ1-2	ASSYSPTHYGYT
TRBV5-6	TRBJ1-2	ASSLYTGMGGYT
TRBV3-1	TRBJ1-5	ASSQDVRSNQPQH
TRBV7-8	TRBJ1-6	ASSRMGGQVRGTLYH
TRBV7-8	TRBJ2-2	ASSLAGGGADTGELF
TRBV13	TRBJ2-1	ASSLPSSTGEQF
TRBV28	TRBJ1-3	ASSPGDTIY
TRBV30	TRBJ1-1	AWSAYRNTEAF
TRBV11-2	TRBJ2-5	ASSLGLVETQY
TRBV27	TRBJ1-5	ASSQGTGGDQPQH
TRBV19	TRBJ2-1	ASSGAGQWNEQF
TRBV30	TRBJ2-2	AWIRQGSTGELF
TRBV20-1	TRBJ1-1	SASEWGRTEAF
TRBV20-1	TRBJ2-2	SAPGAGELF
TRBV12-3/TRBV12-4	TRBJ2-3	ASSTGQLAEGTDTQY
TRBV19	TRBJ2-1	ASSIGIVYNEQF